The entry below describes one T cell receptor beta chain. The sample originates from a study of control samples from healthy donors and cancer patients. V lost 6 bases and J lost 3; bases outside the gene matches: 4. In germline, CDR1 is KGHSH, CDR2 LQKENI. This CDR3 has 13 amino acids. Clones were sequenced by immunoSEQ multiplex PCR, and TCRdb holds only the in-frame ones, with some missing. Here the sample table reports about 210,000 clones. This chain links TRBV18 with TRBJ2-5; 7 bases match TRBD1. The clonotype originates from a woman aged 25 to 45 in good health. The sample taken for sequencing was blood. The CDR3 DNA is TGTGCCAGCTCGAGGGGGACAGAAGAGACCCAGTACTTC. This codes for CASSRGTEETQYF.